This T cell receptor (beta chain) came from a study of Graves' ophthalmopathy and Graves' hyperthyroidism. About the study: Peripheral blood sampling occurred at initial diagnosis, before any treatment.

Researchers took RNA transcripts and amplified TCR beta CDR3 regions from them. First-round RT-PCR used HTBI primers; second-round multiplex PCR followed. MiXCR, applied by TCRdb to the multiplex PCR reads, yields one record per CDR3 protein. Among roughly 500,000 distinct CDR3 sequences listed, under 15% were seen once. CDR1 is SGHNT, CDR2 YYREEE, per germline (reference sequence). CDR3 length equals 14 residues. Between the trimmed V and J ends, which lost 5 bases and 1 base, there was a span of 12 bases. The receptor's source is a woman aged 25 to 39 with Graves' ophthalmopathy. The specimen sequenced was blood. The J gene is TRBJ1-1, the V gene TRBV5-4; D is ambiguous. CDR3 in DNA: TGTGCCAGCAGGTGGTCGGATGGGAACACTGAAGCTTTCTTT. It encodes CASRWSDGNTEAFF.